Listed below are T cell receptor beta chains from one sample, sequenced in a study of beta chain features in type 1 diabetes. Assay: immunoSEQ multiplex PCR; the TCRdb copy retains only in-frame clones and omits some. The table has 810,000 or so clones, roughly 16% seen once. Material for sequencing was naive CD4+ T cells from blood. Receptors were obtained from a woman aged 18-35 years in good health. Both conserved end residues are part of each CDR3. Fields, in order: D gene, J gene, clone size, V gene, CDR3 DNA, CDR3 protein. A D gene is named only where the DNA matches it firmly. Clone size is stated in some rows and not others, as once, few, many or a class when expanded.

>NA|TRBJ1-4|few|TRBV7-6
TGTGCCAGCAGCTTAGCGACGGGAAGGAACGGTGAAAAACTGTTTTTT
CASSLATGRNGEKLFF
>NA|TRBJ2-5|few|TRBV7-9
TGTGCCAGCAGCCACGGTGGTATAACCCAAGAGACCCAGTACTTC
CASSHGGITQETQYF
>NA|TRBJ1-1|NA|TRBV10-3
TGTGCCATCACCCGGGGGGAAGAAGCTTTCTTT
CAITRGEEAFF
>NA|TRBJ2-7|NA|TRBV2
TGTGCCAGCAGAGATGCTAAGTACGAGCAGTACTTC
CASRDAKYEQYF
>NA|TRBJ2-5|few|TRBV7-6
TGTGCCAGCAGCTTAGGGGCCCACCAAGAGACCCAGTACTTC
CASSLGAHQETQYF
>TRBD2|TRBJ2-1|NA|TRBV7-2
TGTGCCAGCAGCTCCCTAGCGGGAGGGCCGGGCAATGAGCAGTTCTTC
CASSSLAGGPGNEQFF
>NA|TRBJ2-5|NA|TRBV9
TGTGCCAGCAGCGTAGAGGCGTACCAAGAGACCCAGTACTTC
CASSVEAYQETQYF
>NA|TRBJ1-5|few|TRBV18
TGTGCCAGCTCACCTGGCGGGAATCAGCCCCAGCATTTT
CASSPGGNQPQHF
>NA|TRBJ2-5|few|TRBV5-1
TGCGCCAGCAGCTTGTCCCCCCGACAAGAGACCCAGTACTTC
CASSLSPRQETQYF
>NA|TRBJ2-7|NA|TRBV6-5
TGTGCCAGCAGCGCTACTCCACAGGGGGGGTACGAGCAGTACTTC
CASSATPQGGYEQYF
>NA|TRBJ2-5|NA|TRBV29-1
TGCAGCGTTGGGTCTAGTGGGCAAGAGACCCAGTACTTC
CSVGSSGQETQYF
>NA|TRBJ2-3|NA|TRBV6-5
TGTGCCAGCAGACAGGGACGGCCGCCCGCAGATACGCAGTATTTT
CASRQGRPPADTQYF
>TRBD2|TRBJ2-3|NA|TRBV7-2
TGTGCCAGCAGCTTAGCGGTTCTAGCGGGAGGTTTGACAGATACGCAGTATTTT
CASSLAVLAGGLTDTQYF
>TRBD2|TRBJ2-7|NA|TRBV7-9
TGTGCCAGCAGCTTAGGACTAGCGAAAGAGCAGTACTTC
CASSLGLAKEQYF
>TRBD1|TRBJ2-1|NA|TRBV4-1
TGCGCCAGCAGCCCAATGGGGGACAGGGGTTTTAATGAGCAGTTCTTC
CASSPMGDRGFNEQFF
>TRBD2|TRBJ2-7|NA|TRBV7-9
TGTGCCAGCAGCTTAGGACTAGCGGGAGTCAACGAGCAGTACTTC
CASSLGLAGVNEQYF
>TRBD2|TRBJ2-3|NA|TRBV5-6
TGTGCCAGCAGCTATAGCGGGAGCACGCAGTATTTT
CASSYSGSTQYF
>TRBD1|TRBJ2-3|NA|TRBV9
TGTGCCAGCAGCGTCTCAGGACAGGGGGCCACAGATACGCAGTATTTT
CASSVSGQGATDTQYF
>TRBD2|TRBJ2-2|few|TRBV7-9
TGTGCCAGCAGCTCCCCCCGGGCGGGAGGACACACCGGGGAGCTGTTTTTT
CASSSPRAGGHTGELFF
>NA|TRBJ2-1|NA|TRBV20-1
TGCAGCGCTAGGGCCCAGTCGCAGTTCTTC
CSARAQSQFF
>NA|TRBJ2-1|NA|TRBV7-8
TGTGCCAGCAGCCCGTACCCGAATGAGCAGTTCTTC
CASSPYPNEQFF
>TRBD1|TRBJ2-1|NA|TRBV29-1
TGCAGCGGGGCCGGGACAGGGTGGAACAATGAGCAGTTCTTC
CSGAGTGWNNEQFF
>NA|TRBJ2-3|NA|TRBV7-6
TGTGCCAGCAGCTTAGCGCTCGGCACAGATACGCAGTATTTT
CASSLALGTDTQYF
>NA|TRBJ2-1|NA|TRBV11-2
TGTGCCAGCAGCTTACGTATTGACCCCGATTTGGATGAGCAGTTCTTC
CASSLRIDPDLDEQFF
>NA|TRBJ2-2|few|TRBV10-3
TGTGCCAGCAGTCCAGCCCTGAACACCGGGGAGCTGTTTTTT
CASSPALNTGELFF
>NA|TRBJ2-1|NA|TRBV28
TGTGCCAGCAGTTTGGTAACGGGAGCAGGTGACAATGAGCAGTTCTTC
CASSLVTGAGDNEQFF
>NA|TRBJ1-1|few|TRBV7-9
TGTGCCAGCAGCTTTGGCCTGAACACTGAAGCTTTCTTT
CASSFGLNTEAFF
>TRBD1|TRBJ1-1|few|TRBV7-8
TGTGCCAGCAGCATCCAGGGGGCCGTTGAAGCTTTCTTT
CASSIQGAVEAFF
>NA|TRBJ1-2|few|TRBV7-2
TGTGCCAGCAGCTTAGTACAGGGACTGGATGGCTACACCTTC
CASSLVQGLDGYTF
>NA|TRBJ2-3|NA|TRBV5-4
TGTGCCAGCAGCTTGAGGGGGGTAGCTGCCGCAGATACGCAGTATTTT
CASSLRGVAAADTQYF
>NA|TRBJ1-2|few|TRBV5-6
TGTGCCAGCAGCCCCCATGGCGGTAGGGGCCGGGTGGGCTACACCTTC
CASSPHGGRGRVGYTF
>NA|TRBJ2-5|NA|TRBV4-3
TGCGCCAGCAGCCAGCAAGCAGGGGCAGGGGAGACCCAGTACTTC
CASSQQAGAGETQYF
>NA|TRBJ2-5|few|TRBV5-6
TGTGCCAGCAGCTGGGCGGGTCAAGAGACCCAGTACTTC
CASSWAGQETQYF
>NA|TRBJ2-1|few|TRBV5-1
TGCGCCAGCAGCTTGGCAGGGAATGAGCAGTTCTTC
CASSLAGNEQFF
>NA|TRBJ1-5|few|TRBV16
TGTGCCAGCAGCCAATTGGGCGGAGATTATAGCAATCAGCCCCAGCATTTT
CASSQLGGDYSNQPQHF
>NA|TRBJ2-7|NA|TRBV28
TGTGCCAGCAGTTGGCTAGCGAACTACGAGCAGTACTTC
CASSWLANYEQYF
>TRBD2|TRBJ2-2|NA|TRBV28
TGTGCCAGCCTACCCGCCGATAGCGGGATTTCCGGGGAGCTGTTTTTT
CASLPADSGISGELFF
>NA|TRBJ2-3|few|TRBV19
TGTGCCAGTAGGCGCGGATGGGAAGGGACAGATACGCAGTATTTT
CASRRGWEGTDTQYF
>TRBD1|TRBJ1-2|NA|TRBV4-3
TGCGCCAGCAGCCATGCCCTTCTACAGGGGGGACTCGATGGCTACACCTTC
CASSHALLQGGLDGYTF
>TRBD2|TRBJ2-7|once|TRBV19
TGTGCCAGTAGTGTACTAGCGGGTTACGAGCAGTACTTC
CASSVLAGYEQYF
>NA|TRBJ1-2|few|TRBV23-1
TGCGCCAGCAGTCAATCGGGCACAGGGTCCGAGAAGCCGTTAAATGGCTACACCTTC
CASSQSGTGSEKPLNGYTF
>TRBD1|TRBJ2-5|few|TRBV13
TGTGCCAGCAGCCAAACAGGGGGCCGAGAGACCCAGTACTTC
CASSQTGGRETQYF
>NA|TRBJ2-4|many|TRBV2
TGTGCCAGCAGTGGGCATAGACAGAACATTCAGTACTTC
CASSGHRQNIQYF
>NA|TRBJ1-2|NA|TRBV15
TGTGCCACCAGCAGAGATCTCGGCAGGGCCTATGGCTACACCTTC
CATSRDLGRAYGYTF
>TRBD1|TRBJ1-5|few|TRBV4-3
TGCGCCAGCAGCCAAGATTGGGACAGGGGCAATCAGCCCCAGCATTTT
CASSQDWDRGNQPQHF
>NA|TRBJ2-2|few|TRBV7-2
TGTGCCAGCAGCCGGGACTGGCGCGGGGAGCTGTTTTTT
CASSRDWRGELFF
>NA|TRBJ1-4|NA|TRBV6-6
TGTGCCAGCAGTTACTCCGGGACATGGGGTGAAAAACTGTTTTTT
CASSYSGTWGEKLFF